The clone carrying this T cell receptor beta chain was seen many times. Its antigen is not identified. The data are from a study of tumor-infiltrating lymphocytes in primary liver carcinoma. Study background: The study enrolled male and female patients aged 30 to 69 years. Stage T1-T3 N0M0 tumors spanned about 4.2 to 11 cm.

From 500 ng of total RNA, TCR beta-specific cDNA was reverse-transcribed using a constant-region primer. Three nested multiplex PCR rounds, a slightly modified ARM-PCR method, built the TCR beta libraries. Two initial PCR rounds of about 11 cycles each paired TRBV1-TRBV30 forward primers with a C-beta reverse primer. TCRdb reanalysed the multiplex PCR reads using MiXCR and keeps one entry per CDR3 protein. The table includes 100,000 to 150,000 distinct CDR3 sequences, roughly three fifths detected once. J gave up 7 bases and V 4 bases, and 10 bases lay outside the gene matches. The CDR3 is 14 amino acids. The V gene's germline CDR1 is SGHNT and CDR2 YYREEE (reference sequence). Study results and limitations: Blood's top-250-clone fraction was significantly lower than that of tumors (p = 0.039). Tumor-adjacent and tumor-blood pairs shared less of their repertoires than tumor region pairs shared.

Unsorted bulk tissue (roughly 19-30 mg) underwent RNA and DNA co-extraction. This sequence was found in a woman aged 55 to 70 with primary liver carcinoma and hepatitis B virus infection. The V call is TRBV5-4, the J call TRBJ2-7; 8 bases fit TRBD2. The sample consisted of liver tumor tissue from sampling region 3. Subset reported: tumor region T3, left-lateral pole. The DNA for the CDR3 is TGTGCCAGCAGCCAAGGACTAGCCGTTTCAGAGCAGTACTTC. Protein product: CASSQGLAVSEQYF.